Sequencing of this TCR beta chain was carried out in a study of CD8+ T cells in alopecia areata. RNA extraction was followed by reverse transcription into cDNA, which acted as the sequencing template. Some clones are missing from TCRdb's copy, which holds only in-frame ones; the method was immunoSEQ multiplex PCR. The sample carries over 150,000 clones, 58% recorded once. Documented treatment: oral pan-JAK inhibitor, 5-10 mg twice daily. CDR1 SGHNT and CDR2 YYREEE come from the germline V gene (reference sequence). V was trimmed by 3 bases and J by 3 bases, leaving 13 bases between them. The CDR3 has 14 residues.

The chain is built from TRBV5-4 and TRBJ2-7, with D perhaps matching TRBD1 (5 bases). This clonotype originated in a human donor with alopecia areata. The sequenced sample was CD4+ T cells sorted from blood, obtained at week 24, from a patient treated with tofacitinib. The CDR3 region is CASSSADKYYEQYF. The CDR3 DNA follows: TGTGCCAGCAGCTCGGCGGACAAGTACTACGAGCAGTACTTC.